These 13 T cell receptor beta chains share one sample of origin, sequenced in a study of human T cells and chemical hapten exposure. TCRdb used MiXCR to reprocess the RACE reads, holding one entry per CDR3 protein. The top ten hold about 1.1% of the sample, which has a few hundred thousand distinct CDR3 sequences, about 7.7% seen once. Described time point: pre-sensitization, week 0. The sample's treatment: therapeutic diphenylcyclopropenone sensitization with weekly scalp DPC. Here the sequenced sample was whole blood, taken in connection with sensitization to the hapten diphenylcyclopropenone (DPC). The receptor set was obtained from a man aged 18 to 30 with alopecia areata. Some clones in this sample may be carry-over from other donors' samples.

This clonotype was observed a handful of times. The V gene is TRBV6-2 or TRBV6-3, the J gene TRBJ1-1; D perhaps matches TRBD1 (5 bases). Germline assignment: CDR1 MNHEY and CDR2 SVGEGT. The ends were cut back, 5 bases at V and 5 bases at J, with 18 bases in the middle. This CDR3 has 15 amino acids. The CDR3 loop reads CASSTNRLEGTEAFF. CDR3 nucleotides: TGTGCCAGCAGTACCAACAGGCTGGAGGGTACTGAAGCTTTCTTT.

This clonotype was seen many times. V and J are TRBV20-1 and TRBJ2-5, with 14 bases matching TRBD2. The CDR3 sequence is 16 residues long. The germline CDR1 and CDR2 sequences are DFQATT and SNEGSKA (reference sequence). Trimming removed 3 bases from V and 2 bases from J; junction bases left unmatched: 5. The CDR3 DNA sequence: TGCAGTGCTAGCCCGGGACTAGCGGGGGAGCAAGAGACCCAGTACTTC. This encodes CSASPGLAGEQETQYF.

This clonotype has only a few counts. The rearrangement links TRBV11-2 to TRBJ2-3; no definite D call. Looked up from germline, CDR1 is SGHAT and CDR2 is FQNNGV. V lost 0 bases to trimming and J lost 2 bases, with 9 bases between them. This CDR3 spans 15 amino acids. The CDR3 bases are TGTGCCAGCAGCTTAGATCCAAGGTACACAGATACGCAGTATTTT. It yields the protein CASSLDPRYTDTQYF.

The rearrangement links TRBV6-1 to TRBJ1-5; no clear D. The germline CDR1 and CDR2 sequences are MNHNS and SASEGT. V lost 4 bases and J 1 base, leaving 11 bases between the germline ends. CDR3 length: 15 amino acids. CDR3: CASSVRTVSNQPQHF. Written as DNA, the CDR3 is TGTGCCAGCAGTGTACGGACCGTCAGCAATCAGCCCCAGCATTTT.

This clonotype has at least ten counts. V gene TRBV29-1 combines with J gene TRBJ2-2; the D gene is possibly TRBD1 (5 bases). The CDR3 consists of 13 residues. V was trimmed by 4 bases and J by 0 bases, leaving 6 bases between them. Germline CDR1 and CDR2: SQVTM and ANQGSEA. CDR3 region: CSVARANTGELFF. CDR3 sequence (DNA): TGCAGCGTTGCCAGGGCGAACACCGGGGAGCTGTTTTTT.

This clonotype turned up a few times. The V and J genes are TRBV28 and TRBJ2-6; 9 nucleotides match TRBD1. The CDR3 has 17 amino acids. The V gene end was trimmed by 7 bases and the J gene end by 1 base; junction bases not matched to a gene: 8. Per the germline V gene, CDR1 is MDHEN and CDR2 is SYDVKM. In nucleotides, the CDR3 is TGTGCCAGCAAACAGGGGGCCATCCTATCTGGGGCCAACGTCCTGACTTTC. Its protein is CASKQGAILSGANVLTF.

This clonotype was seen a handful of times. The genes are TRBV6-2 or TRBV6-3 and TRBJ2-7; 7 nucleotides agree with TRBD1. The V gene's germline CDR1 is MNHEY and CDR2 SVGEGT. There are 14 residues in the CDR3. The ends lost 7 bases at V and 6 bases at J; junction bases unmatched: 12. CDR3 in amino acids: CASNRDSLPGEQYV. As DNA, the CDR3 is TGTGCCAGCAACCGGGACAGCCTCCCCGGCGAGCAGTACGTC.

This rearrangement joins TRBV10-3 to TRBJ2-2, with unresolved D. Germline CDR1 ENHRY, CDR2 SYGVKD. V was cut by 5 bases and J by 5 bases, with 12 bases left in between. This CDR3 region has 14 residues. CDR3 in amino acids: CAISRAGPTGELFF. The CDR3 coding sequence is TGTGCCATCAGTCGGGCAGGTCCGACCGGGGAGCTGTTTTTT.

This clonotype was seen more than once but under ten times. The chain carries TRBV6-4 and TRBJ2-3, with D possibly TRBD1 on 6 matching bases. Trimming took off 3 bases at V and 6 bases at J, with 10 bases between the two ends. CDR1 and CDR2 (germline): MRHNA, SNTAGT. The CDR3 is 13 amino acids. CDR3 loop: CASSETGLDTQYF. The CDR3 bases are TGTGCCAGCAGTGAAACAGGGTTGGATACGCAGTATTTT.

This clonotype was seen at least ten times. This chain joins TRBV29-1 and TRBJ1-3; D perhaps matches TRBD1 (6 bases). V was shortened by 5 bases and J by 4 bases, with 15 bases between the two germline ends. Germline V CDR1 and CDR2: SQVTM, ANQGSEA. This CDR3 has 14 amino acids. CDR3 in amino acids: CSVRGSARGNTIYF. The DNA of the CDR3 is TGCAGCGTTAGGGGGTCTGCGAGGGGAAACACCATATATTTT.

This clonotype was picked up many times. The chain links TRBV11-2 to TRBJ2-1; 7 bases fit TRBD1. Trimming cost V 1 base and J 6 bases; bases outside gene matches: 0. The CDR3 consists of 13 residues. Germline CDR1 and CDR2: SGHAT and FQNNGV. The CDR3 DNA reads as TGTGCCAGCAGCTTAGGACAGGGCAATGAGCAGTTCTTC. This translates into CASSLGQGNEQFF.

This clonotype turned up a few times. The chain is built from TRBV7-6 and TRBJ2-1; 14 positions agree with TRBD2. CDR3 length equals 14 residues. Germline V lookup: CDR1 SGHVS, CDR2 FNYEAQ. Germline trimming cut 5 bases from V and 8 bases from J; bases unmatched to any gene: 2. The CDR3 DNA is TGTGCCAGCAGCCCGGGACTAGCGGGGGATGAGCAGTTCTTC. Translated: CASSPGLAGDEQFF.

In this sample, this clonotype turned up many times. The genes are TRBV12-3 or TRBV12-4 and TRBJ1-3; D is uncertain. The CDR3 is 14 amino acids. V was clipped by 3 bases and J by 4 bases, with 10 bases between them. This chain's CDR3 is CASSFTVGGNTIYF. The DNA of the CDR3 is TGTGCCAGCAGTTTCACGGTTGGAGGAAACACCATATATTTT.